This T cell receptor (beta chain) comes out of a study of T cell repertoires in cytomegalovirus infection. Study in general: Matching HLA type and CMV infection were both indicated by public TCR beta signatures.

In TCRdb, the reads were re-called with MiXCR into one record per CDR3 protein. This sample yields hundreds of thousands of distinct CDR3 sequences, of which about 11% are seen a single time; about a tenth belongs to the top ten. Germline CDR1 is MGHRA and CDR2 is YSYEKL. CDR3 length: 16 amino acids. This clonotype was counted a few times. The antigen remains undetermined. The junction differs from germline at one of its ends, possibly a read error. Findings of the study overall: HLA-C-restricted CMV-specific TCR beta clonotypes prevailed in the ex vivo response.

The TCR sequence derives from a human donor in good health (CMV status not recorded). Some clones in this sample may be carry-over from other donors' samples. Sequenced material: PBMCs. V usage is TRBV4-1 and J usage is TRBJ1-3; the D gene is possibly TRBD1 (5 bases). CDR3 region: CASSQVLGDSGNTIYF. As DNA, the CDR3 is TGTGCCAGCAGCCAAGTCCTGGGGGACTCTGGAAACACCATATATTTT.